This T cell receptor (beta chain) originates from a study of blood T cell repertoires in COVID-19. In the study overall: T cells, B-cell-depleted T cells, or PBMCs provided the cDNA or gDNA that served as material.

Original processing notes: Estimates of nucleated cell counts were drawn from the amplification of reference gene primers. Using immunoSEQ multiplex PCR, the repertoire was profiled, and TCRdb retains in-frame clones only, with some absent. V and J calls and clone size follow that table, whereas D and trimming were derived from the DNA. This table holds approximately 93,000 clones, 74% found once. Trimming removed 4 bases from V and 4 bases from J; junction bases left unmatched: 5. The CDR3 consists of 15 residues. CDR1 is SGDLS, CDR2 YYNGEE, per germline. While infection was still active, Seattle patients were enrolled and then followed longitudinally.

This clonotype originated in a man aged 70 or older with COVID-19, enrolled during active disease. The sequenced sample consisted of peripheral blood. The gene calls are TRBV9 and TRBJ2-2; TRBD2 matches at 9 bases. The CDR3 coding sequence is TGTGCCAGCAGCTGGGCGGGAGGGGGCACCGGGGAGCTGTTTTTT. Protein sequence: CASSWAGGGTGELFF.